The subject of this entry is one T cell receptor (beta chain). This clone was observed a few times. The specificity of this receptor is unknown. The input lacks base qualities; no much larger clone sits a single base away. Other DNA sequences of this sample code for an identical CDR3. The data belong to a study of cytomegalovirus exposure and HLA in healthy donors (dated by TCRdb to about 2017). Regarding the research as a whole: A later analysis indicated that the 120 or so validation repertoires were generated on the platform also employed for the 670 or so repertoires of the first cohort. The study was designed to test whether signatures of past pathogen exposure could be identified by cataloging public T cell receptors. Along with the approximately 700-subject first cohort, a separate validation cohort of some 130 different subjects was used. To predict cytomegalovirus infection status, the study combined high-throughput TCR immunosequencing, statistical association of individual TCRs with disease status, and machine learning. Overall study outcomes, separate from this receptor: In a later analysis, TCRs clustered in the first cohort were found to also tend to co-occur in the roughly 120 validation repertoires, with over 90% of cluster scores above 0. The classifier was reported to diagnose cytomegalovirus status with high specificity and sensitivity in both the original and validation cohorts. Across donors, most TCR sequences were observed very rarely, whereas some public TCRs were present in many individuals. A few of the identified cytomegalovirus-associated TCR beta chains were confirmed in vitro to be specific for cytomegalovirus antigens. A later analysis lacked HLA typing for the validation cohort, so it scored co-occurrence in that cohort across all 110 or so repertoires. In the study, approximately 150 TCR beta chains were listed as associated with cytomegalovirus. The authors suggested that the approach could potentially be generalized to other disease states and immunological phenotypes.

CDR1 and CDR2 are read off the germline V gene as SGDLS and YYNGEE. Measured from the cysteine to the phenylalanine, the CDR3 is 15 residues long. Solely the CDR3 DNA is kept, with 45 bases framed from the first base. Here V drops 0 bases and J drops 0 bases, and the junction holds 0 bases not matched to any gene. Donors formed part of the validation cohort, which comprised 95 to 150 subjects and was distinct from the first cohort of under 800 subjects. Receptor amplification or capture employed the immunoSEQ multiplex PCR assay. The published analysis was carried out like this. A statistical classification framework was developed to diagnose cytomegalovirus status using the catalog of TCR beta chain sequences. Held by TCRdb, this immuneACCESS table contains in-frame sequences only and omits some clones. Under half of the omission traces to an unresolved V gene where checked; the cause of the rest is unknown. That table supplies the V and J calls and clone size; D and trimming were determined from the DNA. The sample records around 400,000 clones, 80% to 90% of which are singletons. The ten largest account for under 0.9% of the sample.

Here the chain combines TRBV9 and TRBJ2-1; a stretch of 7 junction bases matches TRBD2. Sequenced: PBMCs. The sequence came from a woman aged 18-29 years in good health and CMV-seronegative. The CDR3 reads CASSVGGGSYNEQFF. The nucleotide sequence is TGTGCCAGCAGCGTAGGCGGGGGCTCCTACAATGAGCAGTTCTTC.